This TCR beta chain was captured by sequencing in a study of T cell repertoires in cytomegalovirus infection. At the level of the study: From public TCR beta signatures came an indication of both CMV infection and matching HLA type.

TCRdb ran MiXCR on the reads and lists one entry per CDR3 protein. The sample gives 650,000 to 850,000 distinct CDR3 sequences, 29% of which show up once; around 13% is in the top ten. The CDR3 runs to 14 residues. The V end lost 5 bases, the J end lost 0 bases, and 9 bases lay between the germline ends. Germline V CDR1 and CDR2: MDHEN, SYDVKM. This clonotype was seen many times. Its target is unknown. The chain has TRBV28 and TRBJ2-3; D not resolved. The receptor was isolated from a human donor in good health (CMV status not recorded). Some clones in this sample may be carry-over from other donors' samples. Sequenced here: cultured CD8+ T cells from PBMCs, sampled from culture after CMV antigen stimulation. As DNA, the CDR3 is TGTGCCAGCAGTATCGACACAAGCACAGATACGCAGTATTTT. Translated: CASSIDTSTDTQYF.